Following are 21 T cell receptor beta chains from one sample sequenced in a study of T cell repertoires in cytomegalovirus infection. A single record per CDR3 protein comes from TCRdb applying MiXCR to the reads. The sample lists 150,000 to 200,000 distinct CDR3 sequences, about 15% seen once, with 20% to 25% in the top ten. Sample: CD8+ T cells from PBMCs. Receptor source: a human donor in good health (CMV status not recorded). Some clones in this sample may be carry-over from other donors' samples.

The chain links TRBV7-2 to TRBJ1-3; D is possibly TRBD1 (5 bases). The CDR3 length is 14 residues. The ends were cut back, 2 bases at V and 2 bases at J, with 7 bases in the middle. Germline CDR1 reads SGHTA; CDR2 reads FQGNSA. This CDR3 reads CASSLTRAGNTIYF. The CDR3 DNA reads as TGTGCCAGCAGCTTAACCAGGGCTGGAAACACCATATATTTT.

The table lists this clonotype with a few counts. The chain couples TRBV12-3 or TRBV12-4 to TRBJ1-2, with D uncertain. The CDR3 extends over 13 amino acids. Trimming took off 4 bases at V and 5 bases at J, with 11 bases between the two ends. In DNA, the CDR3 is TGTGCCAGCAGTTGGGGAAATTCGTATGGCTACACCTTC. Protein sequence: CASSWGNSYGYTF.

This clonotype came up a few times. The chain carries TRBV7-2 and TRBJ1-2; perhaps TRBD1 as D (5 bases). The CDR3 loop spans 13 amino acids. Germline-derived CDR1 and CDR2 are SGHTA and FQGNSA. With 6 bases removed from V and 5 bases from J, the gap between germline ends came to 13 bases. CDR3 residues: CASSSGGVYGYTF. The CDR3 nucleotides are TGTGCCAGCAGTTCCGGGGGAGTTTATGGCTACACCTTC.

The chain carries TRBV6-1 and TRBJ2-7, with a tentative D call TRBD1 (5 bases). V lost 10 bases and J 2 bases, leaving 18 bases between the germline ends. The length of the CDR3 is 14 residues. The germline CDR1 and CDR2 sequences are MNHNS and SASEGT. The CDR3 protein is CATRDGAGAYEQYF. The CDR3 DNA reads as TGTGCCACCAGAGATGGGGCCGGAGCCTACGAGCAGTACTTC.

The chain has TRBV6-2 or TRBV6-3 and TRBJ1-1, with D maybe TRBD1 (6 bases). In germline, CDR1 is MNHEY, CDR2 SVGEGT. With 0 bases removed from V and 0 bases from J, the gap between germline ends came to 14 bases. CDR3 length: 17 amino acids. The CDR3 is CASSYSWGAIMNTEAFF. DNA of the CDR3: TGTGCCAGCAGTTACTCGTGGGGGGCCATCATGAACACTGAAGCTTTCTTT.

The V call is TRBV20-1, the J call TRBJ1-2; D gene unclear. Germline CDR1 and CDR2: DFQATT and SNEGSKA (reference sequence). The CDR3 has 12 residues. The V end lost 4 bases, the J end lost 0 bases, and 6 bases lay between the germline ends. The CDR3 is CSATPPNYGYTF. CDR3 DNA sequence: TGCAGTGCTACCCCACCTAACTATGGCTACACCTTC.

As concerns this clonotype: A read error may account for a junction end that differs from germline. This chain connects TRBV7-2 to TRBJ1-2, with D maybe TRBD1 (6 bases). The V gene's germline CDR1 is SGHTA and CDR2 FQGNSA. The CDR3 length is 15 residues. In nucleotides, the CDR3 is TGTGCCAGCAGCTTAGAGCGGGGGCGCCGGTATGGCTACAGCTTC. Translating gives CASSLERGRRYGYSF.

This chain links TRBV11-1 with TRBJ2-3; 9 positions agree with TRBD1. This CDR3 contains 18 residues. Germline V gives CDR1 SGHAT, CDR2 FQDESV (reference sequence). V shed 3 bases, J shed 0 bases, and the junction held 10 bases outside the gene matches. The CDR3 loop is CASSFPDRGKASTDTQYF. The DNA of the CDR3 is TGTGCCAGCAGCTTCCCGGACAGGGGAAAGGCTAGCACAGATACGCAGTATTTT. The full variable domain, in which reference TRBV11-1 and TRBJ2-3 provide the parts outside the CDR3, is EAEVAQSPRYKITEKSQAVAFWCDPISGHATLYWYRQILGQGPELLVQFQDESVVDDSQLPKDRFSAERLKGVDSTLKIQPAELGDSAMYLCASSFPDRGKASTDTQYFGPGTRLTVL.

This clonotype was observed a few times. This chain joins TRBV15 and TRBJ2-2, with D possibly being TRBD1 (6 bases). There are 17 residues in the CDR3. V was clipped by 0 bases and J by 1 base, with 12 bases between them. In germline, CDR1 is LNHNV, CDR2 YYDKDF (reference sequence). The CDR3: CATSRDSPTGNTGELFF. DNA of the CDR3: TGTGCCACCAGCAGAGATAGCCCGACAGGGAACACCGGGGAGCTGTTTTTT.

This rearrangement joins TRBV15 to TRBJ2-3, with 7 bases matching TRBD2. From germline, CDR1 is LNHNV and CDR2 YYDKDF (reference sequence). Losses at the gene ends were 5 bases for V and 2 bases for J; bases not matched to a gene: 7. The CDR3 is 15 residues long. CDR3 nucleotide sequence: TGTGCCACCAGCTGGACCGGGACTACCACAGATACGCAGTATTTT. This translates into CATSWTGTTTDTQYF. The full variable domain, rest sourced from reference TRBV15 and TRBJ2-3, is DAMVIQNPRYQVTQFGKPVTLSCSQTLNHNVMYWYQQKSSQAPKLLFHYYDKDFNNEADTPDNFQSRRPNTSFCFLDIRSPGLGDTAMYLCATSWTGTTTDTQYFGPGTRLTVL.

This clonotype was observed a handful of times. The chain uses TRBV28 and TRBJ2-7; 7 nucleotides agree with TRBD2. With 7 bases clipped from V and 2 bases from J, the junction kept 8 bases outside the gene matches. The CDR3 extends over 14 amino acids. The germline V gene has CDR1 MDHEN and CDR2 SYDVKM. CDR3 sequence reads: CASTWTSEAYEQYF. CDR3 DNA: TGTGCCAGCACGTGGACTAGTGAGGCCTACGAGCAGTACTTC.

The sample holds many counts of this clonotype. The chain is built from TRBV4-1 and TRBJ1-1, with D possibly being TRBD1 (5 bases). Germline V CDR1 and CDR2: MGHRA, YSYEKL. V shed 2 bases and J shed 1 base, with 11 bases lying between them. The CDR3 totals 15 residues. The CDR3 spells CASSQRQNTNTEAFF. In DNA, the CDR3 is TGCGCCAGCAGCCAACGACAGAATACGAACACTGAAGCTTTCTTT.

This chain uses TRBV6-1 with TRBJ2-7; weak D call: TRBD2 (5 bases). Trimming stripped 0 bases from V and 2 bases from J, with 20 bases between. Per germline, CDR1 MNHNS and CDR2 SASEGT. The CDR3 runs 18 residues. The CDR3: CASSEAHVEEAPAYEQYF. The CDR3 DNA reads as TGTGCCAGCAGTGAAGCGCACGTTGAGGAGGCACCCGCCTACGAGCAGTACTTC.

This clonotype occurred a few times. V usage is TRBV7-9 and J usage is TRBJ2-1; 8 nucleotides align to TRBD2. From germline, CDR1 is SEHNR and CDR2 FQNEAQ (reference sequence). The CDR3 is 15 amino acids. Trimming took 3 bases from V and 7 from J; bases not matched to a gene: 8. The CDR3 region has the DNA TGTGCCAGCAGCTTTCTCGGGGGGGCCAGTAATGAGCAGTTCTTC. Translating it yields CASSFLGGASNEQFF.

The chain carries TRBV7-7 and TRBJ2-1; 10 bases fit TRBD2. From germline, CDR1 is SSHAT and CDR2 FNYEAQ (reference sequence). The CDR3 has 15 amino acids. V dropped 0 bases and J dropped 7; count of bases not matched to a gene: 3. This chain's CDR3 is CASSLAGGLANEQFF. The CDR3 DNA follows: TGTGCCAGCAGCTTAGCGGGGGGACTAGCGAATGAGCAGTTCTTC.

This clonotype was seen a few times. The chain uses TRBV7-9 and TRBJ2-3, with 12 bases fitting TRBD2. The CDR3 runs 15 residues. J was trimmed by 4 bases and V by 4 bases; bases with no gene match: 3. Germline lookup yields CDR1 SEHNR and CDR2 FQNEAQ (reference sequence). This CDR3 is CASSSTSGGSDTQYF. DNA of the CDR3: TGTGCCAGCAGCTCGACTAGCGGGGGCTCAGATACGCAGTATTTT.

This clonotype has just a few counts. The rearrangement links TRBV7-2 to TRBJ2-3, with 9 positions matching TRBD2. The CDR3 runs 15 residues. CDR1 is SGHTA, CDR2 FQGNSA, per germline. V lost 3 bases to trimming and J lost 4 bases; unmatched junction nucleotides: 5. The CDR3 protein is CASSFGTSKPDTQYF. DNA for the CDR3: TGTGCCAGCAGCTTTGGGACTAGCAAGCCAGATACGCAGTATTTT.

This clonotype was seen more than once but under ten times. V gene TRBV6-5 combines with J gene TRBJ2-3, with 16 bases identical to TRBD2. Germline V gives CDR1 MNHEY, CDR2 SVGAGI. The CDR3 extends over 17 amino acids. Germline trimming cut 6 bases from V and 1 base from J; bases unmatched to any gene: 4. Here the CDR3 reads CASRGLAGGPRTDTQYF. CDR3 nucleotide sequence: TGTGCCAGCAGGGGACTAGCGGGGGGGCCCCGCACAGATACGCAGTATTTT.

This clonotype was recorded a few times. The rearrangement uses TRBV7-9 and TRBJ1-2; D is unresolved. V gave up 5 bases and J gave up 6 bases, with 10 bases separating them. The CDR3 runs to 12 residues. The germline V gene encodes CDR1 SEHNR and CDR2 FQNEAQ (reference sequence). The CDR3 protein is CASSPLWDGYTF. CDR3 DNA sequence: TGTGCCAGCAGCCCGCTCTGGGATGGCTACACCTTC.

In its sample, this clonotype was seen a few times. This chain joins TRBV20-1 and TRBJ1-4; 7 bases line up with TRBD1. The V gene's germline CDR1 is DFQATT and CDR2 SNEGSKA (reference sequence). The trim removed 0 bases at V and 2 bases at J, leaving 6 bases unmatched. The CDR3 covers 16 residues. CDR3 sequence reads: CSARDTGVETNEKLFF. The CDR3 DNA reads TGCAGTGCTAGAGATACAGGGGTAGAGACTAATGAAAAACTGTTTTTT.

The J gene is TRBJ2-4, the V gene TRBV7-2; no clear D gene. The V end lost 5 bases, the J end lost 6 bases, and 14 bases lay between the germline ends. Germline values: CDR1 SGHTA, CDR2 FQGNSA. This CDR3 region has 14 residues. The CDR3, as DNA: TGTGCCAGCAGCCCAGAGGTGGAGCCAAACATTCAGTACTTC. This gives the protein CASSPEVEPNIQYF.